This TCR beta chain was captured in a study of CD8 T cells in Susac syndrome. General study points: An acknowledgment was made by the study that its TCR sequencing and HLA analysis involved relatively few individuals.

CDR1 is DFQATT, CDR2 SNEGSKA, per germline (reference sequence). The CDR3 is 17 amino acids. The V gene end was trimmed by 7 bases and the J gene end by 6 bases; junction bases not matched to a gene: 19. Random hexamers primed reverse transcription of about 0.5 to 1 ug RNA. From the immunoSEQ multiplex PCR reads, TCRdb called clonotypes with MiXCR, one entry per CDR3 protein. The table shows more than 200,000 distinct CDR3 sequences, with 94% occurring only once. Worth noting for this clonotype: Its antigen remains unknown.

The sample was CD4+ T cells from PBMCs. This sequence originates from a human donor with Susac syndrome. The V and J genes are TRBV20-1 and TRBJ2-3; 10 nucleotides match TRBD2. The CDR3 region is CSGRGFVLAGDRDTQYF. The CDR3, as DNA: TGCAGTGGCCGCGGTTTCGTGCTAGCGGGGGATCGGGATACGCAGTATTTT.